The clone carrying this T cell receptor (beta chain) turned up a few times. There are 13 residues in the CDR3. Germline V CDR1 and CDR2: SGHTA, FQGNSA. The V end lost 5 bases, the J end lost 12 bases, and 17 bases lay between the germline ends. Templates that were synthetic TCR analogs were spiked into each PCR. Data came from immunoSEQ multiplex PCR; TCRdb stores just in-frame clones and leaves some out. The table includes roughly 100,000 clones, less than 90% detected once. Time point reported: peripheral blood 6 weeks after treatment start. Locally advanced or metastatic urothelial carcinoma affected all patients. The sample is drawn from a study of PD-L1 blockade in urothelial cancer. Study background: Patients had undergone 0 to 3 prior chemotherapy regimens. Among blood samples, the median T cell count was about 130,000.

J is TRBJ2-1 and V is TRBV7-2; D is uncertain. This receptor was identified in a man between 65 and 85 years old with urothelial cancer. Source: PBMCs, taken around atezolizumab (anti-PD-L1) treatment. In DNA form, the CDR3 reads TGTGCCAGCAGCCCCTCCTTAGCTTTGGTGCAGTTCTTC. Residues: CASSPSLALVQFF.